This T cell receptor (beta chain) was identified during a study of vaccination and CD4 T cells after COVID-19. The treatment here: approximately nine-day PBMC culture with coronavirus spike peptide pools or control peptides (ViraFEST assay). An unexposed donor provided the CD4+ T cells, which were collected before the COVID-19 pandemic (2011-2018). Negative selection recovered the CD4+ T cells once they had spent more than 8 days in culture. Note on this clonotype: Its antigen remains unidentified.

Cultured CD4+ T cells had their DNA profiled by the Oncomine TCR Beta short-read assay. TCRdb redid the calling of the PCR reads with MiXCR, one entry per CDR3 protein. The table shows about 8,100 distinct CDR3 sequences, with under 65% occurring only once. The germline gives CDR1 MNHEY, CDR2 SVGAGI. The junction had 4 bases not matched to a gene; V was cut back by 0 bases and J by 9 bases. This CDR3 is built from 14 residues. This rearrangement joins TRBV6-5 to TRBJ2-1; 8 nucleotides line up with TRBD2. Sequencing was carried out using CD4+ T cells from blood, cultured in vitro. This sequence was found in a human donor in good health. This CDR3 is CASSYSGLGVEQFF. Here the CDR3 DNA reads TGTGCCAGCAGTTACTCGGGACTAGGTGTTGAGCAGTTCTTC.